Listed below are T cell receptor beta chains from one sample, sequenced in a study of PD-1 blockade in classical Hodgkin lymphoma. Data came from immunoSEQ multiplex PCR; TCRdb stores just in-frame clones and leaves some out. The table lists approximately 89,000 clones, around 80% of them singletons, with 9.5% to 15% in the top ten. Material: peripheral blood mononuclear cells (PBMCs), obtained at baseline. These receptors originate from a human donor with classical Hodgkin lymphoma. CDR3s include the opening cysteine and the closing phenylalanine or tryptophan. The D gene is left open where the match is weak. Where a row states a size, it is once, few, many or the class of an expanded clone; other rows omit it.

V,D,J,size,CDR3,DNA
TRBV5-1,NA,TRBJ1-1,few,CASSLGGEPVAFF,TGCGCCAGCAGCTTGGGGGGTGAACCAGTCGCCTTCTTT
TRBV5-1,NA,TRBJ2-5,NA,CASSSRGSKQETQYF,TGCGCCAGCAGCTCAAGAGGGAGTAAGCAAGAGACCCAGTACTTC
TRBV6-4,NA,TRBJ2-7,NA,CASSDAGTSYEQYF,TGTGCCAGCAGTGACGCCGGGACTTCCTACGAGCAGTACTTC
TRBV7-6,NA,TRBJ2-2,NA,CASSHRATGELFF,TGTGCCAGCAGCCATCGAGCTACCGGGGAGCTGTTTTTT
TRBV9,TRBD1,TRBJ1-2,NA,CASSVAGGAGGLYGYTF,TGTGCCAGCAGCGTAGCAGGGGGCGCCGGGGGTCTCTATGGCTACACCTTC
TRBV6-5,NA,TRBJ2-1,NA,CASSSPGANNEQFF,TGTGCCAGCAGTTCGCCCGGGGCCAACAATGAGCAGTTCTTC
TRBV19,NA,TRBJ2-7,NA,CASSLDRTYEQYF,TGTGCCAGTAGTCTCGACAGAACCTACGAGCAGTACTTC
TRBV13,NA,TRBJ2-5,NA,CASSLDEETQYF,TGTGCCAGCAGCTTAGACGAAGAGACCCAGTACTTC
TRBV6-1,NA,TRBJ1-2,NA,CASSARTGSYGYTF,TGTGCCAGCAGCGCACGCACGGGATCCTATGGCTACACCTTC
TRBV6-6,NA,TRBJ2-4,NA,CASSYPNTAKNIQYF,TGTGCCAGCAGTTACCCGAACACAGCCAAAAACATTCAGTACTTC
TRBV7-9,TRBD1,TRBJ1-5,NA,CASSPGTGSNQPQHF,TGTGCCAGCAGCCCCGGGACAGGGTCTAATCAGCCCCAGCATTTT
TRBV29-1,NA,TRBJ2-1,NA,CSVGRDRSYNEQFF,TGCAGCGTGGGGAGGGACAGATCCTACAATGAGCAGTTCTTC
TRBV5-1,TRBD2,TRBJ2-7,NA,CASSTGLAGLTYEQYF,TGCGCCAGCAGCACTGGACTAGCGGGACTAACCTACGAGCAGTACTTC
TRBV18,NA,TRBJ2-3,NA,CASLGQPGTDTQYF,TGTGCCAGCTTAGGCCAGCCCGGCACAGATACGCAGTATTTT
TRBV4-1,TRBD2,TRBJ2-3,NA,CASSKIAGEGDTQYF,TGCGCCAGCAGCAAAATAGCGGGAGAAGGGGATACGCAGTATTTT
TRBV4-1,TRBD2,TRBJ2-3,NA,CASSQSGGRPTDTQYF,TGCGCCAGCAGCCAATCGGGCGGGAGGCCGACAGATACGCAGTATTTT
TRBV19,NA,TRBJ2-2,NA,CASSMRFANTGELFF,TGTGCCAGTAGTATGCGATTTGCGAACACCGGGGAGCTGTTTTTT
TRBV5-1,TRBD2,TRBJ2-7,NA,CASSLEGGGRNEQYF,TGCGCCAGCAGCCTTGAGGGGGGCGGGAGGAACGAGCAGTACTTC
TRBV6-5,TRBD2,TRBJ2-3,NA,CASRGSSGHTDTQYF,TGTGCCAGCAGAGGATCTAGCGGTCACACAGATACGCAGTATTTT
TRBV5-1,NA,TRBJ2-3,NA,CASSTVAGTDTQYF,TGCGCCAGCAGCACCGTAGCGGGCACAGATACGCAGTATTTT
TRBV18,TRBD2,TRBJ2-1,NA,CASSPGREVEQFF,TGTGCCAGCTCACCAGGGCGGGAGGTTGAGCAGTTCTTC
TRBV11-3,NA,TRBJ2-5,NA,CASSPSPGAETQYF,TGTGCCAGCAGCCCAAGTCCGGGGGCTGAGACCCAGTACTTC
TRBV27,TRBD1,TRBJ2-3,NA,CASSSPRGQGTDTQYF,TGTGCCAGCAGTTCTCCGCGAGGACAGGGCACAGATACGCAGTATTTT
TRBV7-9,NA,TRBJ2-3,NA,CASSLTGPDTQYF,TGTGCCAGCAGCCTAACGGGGCCAGATACGCAGTATTTT
TRBV6-1,NA,TRBJ1-4,NA,CASSQDPGNEKLFF,TGTGCCAGCAGCCAGGACCCCGGGAATGAAAAACTGTTTTTT
TRBV7-3,TRBD2,TRBJ2-3,NA,CASSPTRLAGDQDTQYF,TGTGCCAGCAGCCCCACGAGACTAGCGGGAGATCAAGATACGCAGTATTTT
TRBV19,NA,TRBJ2-5,NA,CASNSDSGGETQYF,TGTGCCAGTAACTCGGACTCCGGGGGAGAGACCCAGTACTTC
TRBV10-2,TRBD2,TRBJ2-7,NA,CASSAVPGAGGPYEQYF,TGCGCCAGCAGTGCTGTGCCAGGAGCGGGAGGGCCCTACGAGCAGTACTTC
TRBV6-5,NA,TRBJ1-2,NA,CASSRLIGGSYGYTF,TGTGCCAGCAGCCGTTTGATTGGTGGGTCTTATGGCTACACCTTC
TRBV7-2,NA,TRBJ1-5,NA,CATSTVNSNQPQHF,TGTGCCACGTCGACAGTCAATAGCAATCAGCCCCAGCATTTT
TRBV10-3,NA,TRBJ2-7,many,CAISEGPGYEQYF,TGTGCCATCAGTGAAGGGCCAGGCTACGAGCAGTACTTC
TRBV7-9,NA,TRBJ2-7,NA,CASSNNQYEQYF,TGTGCCAGCAGCAACAATCAGTACGAGCAGTACTTC
TRBV19,NA,TRBJ1-2,NA,CASSDPGDPNYGYTF,TGTGCCAGTAGTGACCCTGGGGACCCTAACTATGGCTACACCTTC
TRBV7-6,NA,TRBJ2-7,NA,CASSLARAGQSYEQYF,TGTGCCAGCAGCTTAGCGCGGGCAGGGCAAAGCTACGAGCAGTACTTC
TRBV9,TRBD1,TRBJ1-1,NA,CASSRPGQITEAFF,TGTGCCAGCAGCAGACCGGGACAGATCACTGAAGCTTTCTTT
TRBV15,NA,TRBJ2-5,NA,CATSRMGEAQYF,TGTGCCACCAGCAGAATGGGTGAGGCCCAGTACTTC
TRBV6-4,TRBD1,TRBJ2-1,NA,CASSEGQGNRQFF,TGTGCCAGCAGTGAGGGACAGGGTAATCGGCAGTTCTTC
TRBV7-9,TRBD1,TRBJ1-2,NA,CASSPWDRLNYGYTF,TGTGCCAGCAGCCCGTGGGACAGGCTGAACTATGGCTACACCTTC
TRBV28,NA,TRBJ1-4,NA,CASSPPGRNEKLFF,TGTGCCAGCAGCCCACCGGGACGGAATGAAAAACTGTTTTTT
TRBV7-2,NA,TRBJ2-5,few,CASSQTHYETQYF,TGTGCCAGCAGTCAGACCCACTACGAGACCCAGTACTTC
TRBV5-1,NA,TRBJ2-5,NA,CASSNPQGGETQYF,TGCGCCAGCAGCAACCCACAGGGAGGAGAGACCCAGTACTTC
TRBV4-1,NA,TRBJ1-1,once,CASSQDRMGLNTEAFF,TGCGCCAGCAGCCAAGACAGGATGGGACTAAACACTGAAGCTTTCTTT
TRBV5-1,TRBD2,TRBJ2-7,NA,CASSSGGGGVYEQYF,TGCGCCAGCAGCAGCGGGGGCGGAGGGGTTTACGAGCAGTACTTC